This TCR beta chain appears in the sequencing data of a study of shared clonotypes between healthy human individuals. Note on this clone: What it recognizes is unknown.

The authors split each subset's genomic DNA evenly across several immunoSEQ plates. Assay used: immunoSEQ multiplex PCR; TCRdb lists only in-frame clones, some missing. The sample comprises just over 2,000,000 clones, roughly 96% of which are singletons, and 0.13% rests with the top ten. Points from the study as a whole: The study drew on few donors, limiting represented genetic and exposure-history diversity. Exclusively blood specimens were collected; tissue repertoires likely differ.

Germline CDR1 GTSNPN, CDR2 SVGIG (reference sequence). The CDR3 sequence is 14 residues long. Trimming stripped 2 bases from V and 6 bases from J, with 13 bases between. The TCR originated in a man aged 18 to 29 in good health. The chain employs TRBV30 and TRBJ1-4; a possible D gene is TRBD1 (5 bases). Source material: naive CD4+ T cells sorted from blood. Subset: CD45RA+ positively selected. As DNA, the CDR3 is TGTGCCTGGAGTCGGACAAGTAGAGATGAAAAACTGTTTTTT. The encoded protein is CAWSRTSRDEKLFF.